This record covers a single TCR beta chain. Its antigen remains unidentified. The sample originates from a study of cytomegalovirus exposure and HLA in healthy donors. For the study at large: The Caucasian-associated ancestry cluster contained approximately 81% of the approximately 400 genotyped donors. The study, taken as a whole, reports: Donor immune exposure was known only as CMV serostatus.

Primers for the PCR totalled 60 Vbeta and 13 Jbeta. Sequenced by immunoSEQ multiplex PCR; TCRdb stores in-frame clones only, minus some. The sample gives some 100,000 clones, 79% of which show up once; 4.1% is in the top ten. V was pared by 6 bases and J by 0 bases, with 3 bases of the junction left unmatched. The CDR3 extends over 15 amino acids. The V gene's germline CDR1 is SGHRS and CDR2 YFSETQ. This chain uses TRBV5-1 with TRBJ2-3, with TRBD2 matching 11 bases. Specimen: PBMCs. The sequence was obtained from a female donor in good health and CMV-seropositive. CDR3 region: CASTWTSGSTDTQYF. The CDR3 coding sequence is TGCGCCAGCACCTGGACTAGCGGGAGCACAGATACGCAGTATTTT.